Listed below are T cell receptor beta chains from one sample, sequenced in a study of vaccination and CD4 T cells after COVID-19. Antigens for these TCRs are unknown. TCRdb independently ran MiXCR on the PCR reads; one entry per CDR3 protein. The sample yields about 20,000 distinct CDR3 sequences, approximately 70% seen once. Sequencing used CD4+ T cells from blood, cultured in vitro. These receptors came from a human donor who had recovered from COVID-19. Both conserved end residues are part of each CDR3. A D gene is named only where the DNA matches it firmly. Clone size is stated in some rows and not others, as once, few, many or a class when expanded.

v_gene: TRBV7-2; abundance: -; d_gene: -; j_gene: TRBJ2-2; CDR3aa: CASSLLGGSAPGELFF; CDR3nt: TGTGCCAGCAGCTTGCTCGGCGGGTCGGCACCCGGGGAGCTGTTTTTT
v_gene: TRBV10-1; abundance: -; d_gene: -; j_gene: TRBJ2-7; CDR3aa: CASSESSGPYEQYF; CDR3nt: TGCGCCAGCAGTGAGTCTTCGGGTCCCTACGAGCAGTACTTC
v_gene: TRBV6-2/TRBV6-3; abundance: -; d_gene: TRBD2; j_gene: TRBJ2-3; CDR3aa: CATRTSGRSDTQYF; CDR3nt: TGTGCCACCAGGACTAGCGGGAGGTCAGATACGCAGTATTTT
v_gene: TRBV11-3; abundance: few; d_gene: TRBD1; j_gene: TRBJ2-5; CDR3aa: CASSLKTGGGETQYF; CDR3nt: TGTGCCAGCAGCTTAAAGACAGGGGGCGGAGAGACCCAGTACTTC
v_gene: TRBV15; abundance: -; d_gene: -; j_gene: TRBJ2-5; CDR3aa: CATSRDRGETQYF; CDR3nt: TGTGCCACCAGCAGAGATCGGGGAGAGACCCAGTACTTC
v_gene: TRBV7-2; abundance: -; d_gene: -; j_gene: TRBJ1-2; CDR3aa: CASSLIGLGYTF; CDR3nt: TGTGCCAGCAGTCTGATAGGTTTAGGCTACACCTTC
v_gene: TRBV20-1; abundance: -; d_gene: -; j_gene: TRBJ1-6; CDR3aa: CSARDTRDQLLHF; CDR3nt: TGCAGTGCTAGAGATACTCGAGATCAGCTCCTCCACTTT
v_gene: TRBV12-3/TRBV12-4; abundance: -; d_gene: TRBD1; j_gene: TRBJ2-2; CDR3aa: CASKGTVNTGELFF; CDR3nt: TGTGCCAGCAAAGGGACAGTAAACACCGGGGAGCTGTTTTTT
v_gene: TRBV27; abundance: -; d_gene: -; j_gene: TRBJ2-2; CDR3aa: CASRSSTGRMAGELFF; CDR3nt: TGTGCCAGCAGGTCTTCTACAGGGCGAATGGCCGGGGAGCTGTTTTTT
v_gene: TRBV27; abundance: -; d_gene: -; j_gene: TRBJ1-4; CDR3aa: CASSLSEGAPLFF; CDR3nt: TGTGCCAGCAGTTTATCGGAAGGGGCCCCCCTGTTTTTT